This TCR beta chain was identified in a study of cytomegalovirus exposure and HLA in healthy donors. Study-level findings and limits: About 87% or about 30% of the time was how often most TCR beta V segments were productive, according to an earlier analysis.

The PCR used 60 Vbeta and 13 Jbeta primers. Clones were sequenced by immunoSEQ multiplex PCR, and TCRdb holds only the in-frame ones, with some missing. The repertoire has approximately 110,000 clones, about 70% of them found once; the top ten carry roughly 0.87%. When sampled, the donors appeared nominally healthy, though they likely had unrecorded immune exposures. Germline-derived CDR1 and CDR2 are MNHNY and SVGAGI (reference sequence). The CDR3 totals 12 residues. Trimming cost V 6 bases and J 3 bases, with 8 bases left between them. As to this clone: The antigen is not known.

This TCR was recovered from a young woman in good health and CMV-seronegative. The chain carries TRBV6-6 and TRBJ2-5; D not certain. The source material was PBMCs. CDR3 sequence: CASRPQEETQYF. CDR3 coding DNA: TGTGCCAGCAGACCCCAGGAAGAGACCCAGTACTTC.